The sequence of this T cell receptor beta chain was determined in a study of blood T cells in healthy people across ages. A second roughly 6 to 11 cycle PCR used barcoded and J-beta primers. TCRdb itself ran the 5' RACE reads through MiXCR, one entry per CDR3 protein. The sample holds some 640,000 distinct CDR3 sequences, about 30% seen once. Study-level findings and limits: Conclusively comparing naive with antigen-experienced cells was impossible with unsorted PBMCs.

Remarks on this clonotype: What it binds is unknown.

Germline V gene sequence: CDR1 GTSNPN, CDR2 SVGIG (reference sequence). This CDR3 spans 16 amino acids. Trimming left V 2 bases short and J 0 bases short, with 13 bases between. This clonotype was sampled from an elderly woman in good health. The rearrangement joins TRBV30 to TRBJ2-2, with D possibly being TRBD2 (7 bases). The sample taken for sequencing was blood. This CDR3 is CAWSKRDTSNTGELFF. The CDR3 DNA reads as TGTGCCTGGAGTAAGCGGGACACCTCGAACACCGGGGAGCTGTTTTTT.